Below are 20 T cell receptor beta chains sequenced from a single sample in a study of T-cell reconstitution after alpha-beta-depleted transplantation in children listed by TCRdb under 2016. The receptor library was made with PCR. TCRdb shows the sequencer as Illumina HiSeq 2500. TCR library preparation used molecular barcoding, with unique molecular identifiers applied to normalize quantification of the TCRbeta repertoire. The public reads were reprocessed in TCRdb via fastp at Q25 and MiXCR, keeping in-frame beta chains. CDR3 protein duplicates are merged, each entry listing the most common genes and DNA. In all, the sample holds approximately 400,000 distinct CDR3 sequences, and approximately 11% of those were seen once. The top ten clones comprise roughly 6% of the sample. Sequences were derived from PBMCs from the stem cell graft donor, sampled from the stem cell graft. The origin of the receptors is a human donor who donated a stem cell graft to a child with acute myeloid leukemia.

Here the CDR3 DNA reads TGTGCCAGCAGCCGCCTAGCGGGAGGGTCGAATGAGCAGTTCTTC. It is translated as CASSRLAGGSNEQFF. The J gene is TRBJ2-1, the V gene TRBV7-2; 12 bases are a match to TRBD2. V trimming: 5 bases; J trimming: 7 bases; junction bases outside the gene matches: 6. Looked up from germline, CDR1 is SGHTA and CDR2 is FQGNSA. This CDR3 has 15 amino acids.

This clonotype was seen a few times. An end of the junction does not agree with germline; a read error may underlie this. The chain couples TRBV5-1 to TRBJ1-1; D not certain. Germline V CDR1 and CDR2: SGHRS, YFSETQ. The CDR3 is 15 amino acids. Here the CDR3 reads CASRLAFRMNTEAFF. The DNA for the CDR3 is TGCGCCAGCAGATTGGCGTTCAGAATGAACACTGAAGCTTTCTTT.

With respect to this clonotype: A read error may account for a junction end that differs from germline. The V call is TRBV7-9, the J call TRBJ2-5, with D tentatively TRBD2 (6 bases). CDR3 length equals 16 residues. Germline loops: CDR1 SEHNR, CDR2 FQNEAQ (reference sequence). CDR3 in amino acids: CASSFGQGLPQGTQYF. CDR3 nucleotides: TGTGCCAGCAGCTTCGGTCAGGGACTTCCCCAAGGGACCCAGTACTTC.

This clonotype was seen a few times. This rearrangement joins TRBV5-1 to TRBJ1-2; TRBD1 matches at 7 bases. Germline V gene sequence: CDR1 SGHRS, CDR2 YFSETQ. This CDR3 is 16 amino acids long. V shed 4 bases, J shed 8 bases, and the junction held 17 bases outside the gene matches. CDR3 sequence reads: CASSPTPQQGWGGYTF. CDR3 nucleotide sequence: TGCGCCAGCAGCCCGACGCCTCAACAGGGGTGGGGGGGCTACACCTTC. Complete variable domain (other parts from reference TRBV5-1 and TRBJ1-2): KAGVTQTPRYLIKTRGQQVTLSCSPISGHRSVSWYQQTPGQGLQFLFEYFSETQRNKGNFPGRFSGRQFSNSRSEMNVSTLELGDSALYLCASSPTPQQGWGGYTFGSGTRLTVV.

The chain combines TRBV29-1 with TRBJ1-2; D may be TRBD1 (6 bases). Trimming took 4 bases from V and 6 from J, leaving 15 bases between them. CDR3 length equals 13 residues. CDR1 and CDR2 from the germline V gene are SQVTM and ANQGSEA. The CDR3 region is CSVGGPGADGYTF. In DNA form, the CDR3 reads TGCAGCGTTGGTGGGCCAGGGGCGGATGGCTACACCTTC. Together with reference TRBV29-1 and TRBJ1-2, the CDR3 gives the full variable domain: SAVISQKPSRDICQRGTSLTIQCQVDSQVTMMFWYRQQPGQSLTLIATANQGSEATYESGFVIDKFPISRPNLTFSTLTVSNMSPEDSSIYLCSVGGPGADGYTFGSGTRLTVV.

Only one count was recorded for this clonotype. The chain employs TRBV18 and TRBJ1-3, with 10 bases matching TRBD1. The germline gives CDR1 KGHSH, CDR2 LQKENI. Germline trimming cut 3 bases from V and 4 bases from J; bases unmatched to any gene: 6. The CDR3 has 16 amino acids. CDR3 sequence: CASSPSGTGVGNTIYF. The CDR3 nucleotides read TGTGCCAGCTCACCGTCCGGGACAGGGGTAGGAAACACCATATATTTT.

The CDR3 DNA sequence: TGTGCCAGCAGCTTAGAGGGGGGCATAGCCTATGGCTACACCTTC. Its protein is CASSLEGGIAYGYTF. The J gene is TRBJ1-2, the V gene TRBV7-8; a possible D gene is TRBD1 (6 bases). The CDR3 is 15 residues long. The V end lost 1 base, the J end lost 4 bases, and 13 bases lay between the germline ends. Germline lookup yields CDR1 SGHVS and CDR2 FQNEAQ.

In its sample, this clonotype was seen a few times. This sequence joins TRBV7-3 and TRBJ2-1; D ambiguous. Deletions cut 5 bases from V and 4 bases from J, with 9 bases between. Germline V CDR1 and CDR2: SGHTA, FQGTGA. This CDR3 comprises 13 residues. The CDR3 reads CASSLLHYNEQFF. CDR3 sequence (DNA): TGTGCCAGCAGCCTTCTTCATTACAATGAGCAGTTCTTC.

The V and J genes are TRBV7-2 and TRBJ2-1, with TRBD2 identical over 9 bases. Trimming removed 1 base from V and 4 bases from J; junction bases left unmatched: 8. This CDR3 contains 17 residues. CDR1 SGHTA and CDR2 FQGNSA come from the germline V gene. The CDR3 is CASSLVRLAASYNEQFF. The CDR3 DNA is TGTGCCAGCAGCTTAGTTCGACTAGCGGCAAGTTACAATGAGCAGTTCTTC. Full variable domain (remainder filled in from reference TRBV7-2 and TRBJ2-1): GAGVSQSPSNKVTEKGKDVELRCDPISGHTALYWYRQSLGQGLEFLIYFQGNSAPDKSGLPSDRFSAERTGGSVSTLTIQRTQQEDSAVYLCASSLVRLAASYNEQFFGPGTRLTVL.

CDR3 nucleotide sequence: TGCGCCAGCAGCCAAGAATGGACGGGAGGCTACACCTTC. It specifies CASSQEWTGGYTF. The chain carries TRBV4-3 and TRBJ1-2; D is unclear. Germline V gene data show CDR1 as LGHNA and CDR2 as YSLEER. The CDR3 runs to 13 residues. V lost 0 bases and J lost 8, with 10 bases in between.

This clonotype was detected a few times. The V call is TRBV7-9, the J call TRBJ2-1; TRBD2 matches 8 bases. Losses at the gene ends were 3 bases for V and 2 bases for J; bases not matched to a gene: 3. Per germline, CDR1 SEHNR and CDR2 FQNEAQ (reference sequence). The CDR3 is 15 residues long. The CDR3 DNA sequence: TGTGCCAGCAGCTTCAAGCGGGGGCCCTACAATGAGCAGTTCTTC. This sequence encodes CASSFKRGPYNEQFF.

This clonotype occurred many times. J is TRBJ1-1 and V is TRBV13; D is ambiguous. With 4 bases removed from V and 1 base from J, the gap between germline ends came to 16 bases. In germline, CDR1 is PRHDT, CDR2 FYEKMQ (reference sequence). The CDR3 runs to 16 residues. The DNA for the CDR3 is TGTGCCAGCAGCTCCCCGGCGGGCGGAACGAACACTGAAGCTTTCTTT. It translates to CASSSPAGGTNTEAFF.

The chain employs TRBV24-1 and TRBJ2-1; unclear D gene. This CDR3 spans 14 amino acids. V lost 3 bases to trimming and J lost 0 bases, with 5 bases between them. Germline assignment: CDR1 KGHDR and CDR2 SFDVKD. DNA of the CDR3: TGTGCCACCAGTGATCCGAGCTCCTACAATGAGCAGTTCTTC. Amino acid sequence: CATSDPSSYNEQFF.

The J gene is TRBJ1-1, the V gene TRBV20-1; 9 bases match TRBD1. The CDR3 consists of 14 residues. The germline V gene encodes CDR1 DFQATT and CDR2 SNEGSKA (reference sequence). Germline trimming cut 6 bases from V and 6 bases from J; bases unmatched to any gene: 11. For the CDR3, the DNA is TGCAGTGCGACACCCGGGACAGGGTCGTCTGAAGCTTTCTTT. Protein product: CSATPGTGSSEAFF.

The chain combines TRBV20-1 with TRBJ2-7; 14 bases line up with TRBD2. The CDR3 has 15 residues. V shed 4 bases and J 7 bases; nucleotides not matched to a gene: 9. Germline CDR1 is DFQATT and CDR2 is SNEGSKA (reference sequence). This chain's CDR3 is CSANGLAGGGREQYF. The CDR3 bases are TGCAGTGCTAATGGACTAGCGGGAGGTGGTCGGGAGCAGTACTTC.

This chain uses TRBV5-4 with TRBJ2-1; 11 bases line up with TRBD2. CDR1 SGHNT and CDR2 YYREEE come from the germline V gene (reference sequence). Losses at the gene ends were 3 bases for V and 9 bases for J; bases not matched to a gene: 8. This CDR3 has 15 amino acids. CDR3 DNA: TGTGCCAGCAGCTGGGGGACTAGCGGCCCGCTTGAGCAGTTCTTC. It specifies CASSWGTSGPLEQFF.

This clonotype was counted at least ten times. This chain uses TRBV20-1 with TRBJ2-7, with 7 bases identical to TRBD1. The CDR3 is 15 residues long. Germline V lookup: CDR1 DFQATT, CDR2 SNEGSKA (reference sequence). The trim removed 0 bases at V and 2 bases at J, leaving 7 bases unmatched. For the CDR3, the DNA is TGCAGTGCTAGAGACGTGGCCGGGACAGCCTACGAGCAGTACTTC. Translation: CSARDVAGTAYEQYF.

This clonotype was found many times. The rearrangement joins TRBV20-1 to TRBJ2-7; D call uncertain. The germline CDR1 and CDR2 sequences are DFQATT and SNEGSKA (reference sequence). The CDR3 has 12 residues. Trimming removed 1 base from V and 7 bases from J, with 11 bases in between. This CDR3 reads CSARAVAREQYF. CDR3 nucleotides: TGCAGTGCTAGAGCTGTGGCTAGGGAGCAGTACTTC.

The rearrangement joins TRBV7-9 to TRBJ2-1, with D unresolved. The ends were cut back, 4 bases at V and 4 bases at J, with 11 bases in the middle. The CDR3 covers 14 residues. Germline CDR1 is SEHNR and CDR2 is FQNEAQ (reference sequence). DNA for the CDR3: TGTGCCAGCAGCTCAACCACCGGGTACAATGAGCAGTTCTTC. Its translation: CASSSTTGYNEQFF.

Only a few counts were recorded for this clonotype. This chain connects TRBV5-1 to TRBJ2-1; D is possibly TRBD2 (6 bases). V lost 2 bases and J 8 bases, leaving 17 bases between the germline ends. Looked up from germline, CDR1 is SGHRS and CDR2 is YFSETQ. The CDR3 contains 15 residues. The CDR3 DNA follows: TGCGCCAGCAGCTTTTTTTTTGGGGGAGGATATGAGCAGTTCTTC. Its protein product is CASSFFFGGGYEQFF.